What follows describes a single T cell receptor (beta chain). Its target is unknown. The V and J ends lost 4 bases and 7 bases respectively, with 11 bases between them. Germline loops: CDR1 SEHNR, CDR2 FQNEAQ (reference sequence). The CDR3 is 13 residues long. This entry belongs to a study of post-analysis software for immune sequencing data. Broader study findings: Among 5 or 6 TRBV segments more frequent in patients than controls were TRBV5-6, TRBV5-1 and TRBV20-1.

cDNA libraries for TCR beta contained unique molecular identifiers. It was from roughly 0.93 to 9.6 million T cells that some 500,000 cDNA molecules came. TCRdb re-called the PCR reads with MiXCR, one entry per CDR3 protein. In the table there are roughly 800,000 distinct CDR3 sequences, 30% of which are singletons. This receptor was obtained from a girl aged 5 to 17 with multiple sclerosis. This chain connects TRBV7-9 to TRBJ2-1; D is undetermined. Sequencing was done on a sample of blood. CDR3 nucleotides: TGTGCCAGCAGCTCTCTCGTGGGAAATGAGCAGTTCTTC. Protein: CASSSLVGNEQFF.